The 19 T cell receptor delta chains below were found in one sample sequenced in a study of in vitro expanded adult blood gammadelta T cells. TCRdb reanalysed the 5' RACE reads with CATT. The table lists roughly 700 delta-chain clones, under 40% of them singletons. These receptors' antigens are unknown. Treatment defined: AbnobaViscum Pini, a non-fermented European mistletoe (Viscum album, pine host) extract drug, around 980 ug/mL. After expansion, live CD3+ TCRgammadelta+ Vgamma9+ Vdelta2+ T cells were FACS-sorted. A one-day pulse of roughly 950 ug/mL AbnobaViscum P was given to PBMC before three washes. IL-2 was replenished every 3 to 4 days during a roughly 15-day expansion. Sequenced here: gamma-delta T cells from peripheral blood expanded in culture, sampled from an in vitro culture stimulated with Abnoba P. These TCRs come from an adult in good health.

By share, this clone counts as large. The same CDR3 arises from other DNA sequences in this sample as well. The J gene is TRDJ1, the V gene TRDV2; 7 nucleotides align to TRDD3. In germline, CDR1 is GEAIGNYY, CDR2 EKD. This CDR3 is built from 17 residues. With V trimmed by 0 bases and J by 1 base, 10 bases remained unmatched. For the CDR3, the DNA is TGTGCCTGTGACACCGTAAGTGGGGGAGACGTCACCGATAAACTCATCTTT. Residues: CACDTVSGGDVTDKLIF.

About this clone itself: A much more abundant neighbour one base away suggests this may be a read error. The sample contains more than one DNA sequence encoding this CDR3. The V and J genes are TRDV2 and TRDJ1, with 9 bases lining up with TRDD3. The germline V gene has CDR1 GEAIGNYY and CDR2 EKD. V dropped 2 bases and J dropped 5; count of bases not matched to a gene: 26. The CDR3 extends over 21 amino acids. Here the CDR3 reads CACDRIKVLGEHAGITDKLIF. The CDR3 DNA is TGTGCCTGTGACAGGATCAAAGTACTGGGGGAACACGCGGGGATCACAGATAAACTCATCTTT.

In the case of this clone: This likely came from a read error, as a far larger clone is one base away. Other nucleotide sequences from this sample produce the same CDR3. The gene calls are TRDV2 and TRDJ1; possible D gene TRDD3, 5 bases. CDR3 length equals 18 residues. CDR1 GEAIGNYY and CDR2 EKD come from the germline V gene. The CDR3 nucleotides are TGTGCCTGTGACACCCTGGGAGGGGAAAAAACGTACACAGATAAACTCATCTTT. Its translation is CACDTLGGEKTYTDKLIF.

A word on this clone: This probably arose from a read error, given a far larger clone one base away. The sample contains more than one DNA sequence encoding this CDR3. This chain links TRDV2 with TRDJ1; tentatively, D is TRDD3 (5 bases). V was pared by 0 bases and J by 4 bases, with 23 bases between. The CDR3 spans 18 residues. CDR1 and CDR2 (germline): GEAIGNYY, EKD. CDR3 protein: CACDTVGGLGDTGDKLIF. The DNA of the CDR3 is TGTGCCTGTGACACCGTTGGAGGCTTGGGAGATACCGGCGATAAACTCATCTTT.

With respect to this clone: It differs at one base from a far larger clone, so likely a read error. Other DNA sequences within the sample encode an identical CDR3. The chain joins TRDV2 to TRDJ3, with 8 positions matching TRDD3. The CDR3 loop spans 16 amino acids. Germline V lookup: CDR1 GEAIGNYY, CDR2 EKD. CDR3 region: CACDTLGERDTRQMFF. The CDR3 DNA reads TGTGCCTGTGACACCCTGGGGGAGAGGGACACACGACAGATGTTTTTC.

Concerning this clone: TCRdb pairs this DNA with a much larger clone's protein that differs at residue 6, likely a read error; the protein shown was translated from the DNA. This chain joins TRDV2 and TRDJ1, with D unresolved. From germline, CDR1 is GEAIGNYY and CDR2 EKD. This CDR3 has 14 residues. V was shortened by 3 bases and J by 5 bases, with 15 bases between the two germline ends. CDR3 region: CACDSIAQEDKLIF. The CDR3, as DNA: TGTGCCTGTGACTCCATAGCCCAAGAGGATAAACTCATCTTT.

This clone was detected only a few times. A read error is possible here, since a much larger clone lies one base away. This sample includes further DNA sequences coding for the same CDR3. The chain joins TRDV2 to TRDJ1; 9 bases fit TRDD3. There are 15 residues in the CDR3. Trimming took 4 bases from V and 5 from J; bases not matched to a gene: 10. CDR1 is GEAIGNYY, CDR2 EKD, per germline. CDR3: CACEPLGDVTDKLIF. The DNA of the CDR3 is TGTGCCTGTGAACCTCTGGGGGATGTTACTGATAAACTCATCTTT.

A word on this clone: One base separates it from a far larger clone, so it is likely a read error. V and J are TRDV2 and TRDJ1; the match to TRDD3 covers 10 bases. This CDR3 has 18 residues. The germline V gene has CDR1 GEAIGNYY and CDR2 EKD. The CDR3 bases are TGTGCCAGTGACACCGTTGGAGGCTTGGGGGATACCGGCGATAAACTCATCTTT. Translated, it gives CASDTVGGLGDTGDKLIF.

Concerning this clone: With only one base between it and a far larger clone, this is likely a read error. V is TRDV2 and J is TRDJ2, with 10 positions matching TRDD3. Germline CDR1 GEAIGNYY, CDR2 EKD. This CDR3 region has 18 residues. For the CDR3, the DNA is TGTGCCTGTGACAGTCTACTGGGGGATTTAGCTTTGACAGCACAACCCTTCTTT. Translating it yields CACDSLLGDLALTAQPFF.

Notes on this clone: The protein recorded in TCRdb matches a much larger clone and deviates from this DNA's translation at residue 12, suggesting a read error; the protein here is obtained by translating the DNA. The CDR3 protein is CACDKLGDTSDNLIF. Written as DNA, the CDR3 is TGTGCCTGTGACAAGTTGGGGGATACTTCCGATAACCTCATCTTT. The chain joins TRDV2 to TRDJ1; 10 bases line up with TRDD3. Germline lookup yields CDR1 GEAIGNYY and CDR2 EKD. This CDR3 spans 15 amino acids.

Concerning this clone: A much larger clone differs from this one at a single base, so this may be a read error. In the same sample, other DNA sequences code for this CDR3. The gene calls are TRDV2 and TRDJ1; 7 nucleotides align to TRDD3. Losses at the gene ends were 3 bases for V and 5 bases for J; bases not matched to a gene: 11. The CDR3 loop spans 15 amino acids. CDR1 and CDR2 (germline): GEAIGNYY, EKD. The CDR3 reads CACDAWGTRGDKLIF. The CDR3 coding sequence is TGTGCCTGTGACGCTTGGGGGACACGGGGTGATAAACTCATCTTT.

In the case of this clone: This sequence may be a read error, since a much larger clone differs from it by one base. Other DNA sequences in the sample encode the same CDR3. The chain employs TRDV2 and TRDJ3, with 11 bases fitting TRDD3. There are 19 residues in the CDR3. Germline CDR1 and CDR2: GEAIGNYY and EKD. Here the CDR3 DNA reads TGTGCCTGTGACACCATACTGGGGGATATTTCCTGGGACACTCGACAGATGTTTTTC. It codes for CACDTILGDISWDTRQMFF.

This clone occurred a few times. This likely stems from a read error, as it lies one base from a far larger clone. The V gene is TRDV2, the J gene TRDJ1; 10 positions agree with TRDD3. Germline CDR1 is GEAIGNYY and CDR2 is EKD. The ends lost 0 bases at V and 0 bases at J; junction bases unmatched: 21. The CDR3 extends over 22 amino acids. CDR3 sequence reads: CACDTVVPSQLGDAPHTDKLIF. DNA of the CDR3: TGTGCCTGTGACACCGTGGTCCCATCCCAACTGGGGGATGCTCCGCACACCGATAAACTCATCTTT.

On this clone itself: A far larger clone is one base from this, pointing to a likely read error. The same CDR3 can be traced to other DNA sequences in this sample. The gene calls are TRDV2 and TRDJ1, with 11 bases fitting TRDD3. V lost 1 base and J lost 0; bases outside the gene matches: 15. Germline CDR1 GEAIGNYY, CDR2 EKD. CDR3 length: 20 residues. The CDR3 spells CACDTPFTGGYGQYTDKLIF. CDR3 DNA sequence: TGTGCCTGTGACACGCCTTTTACTGGGGGATATGGACAGTACACCGATAAACTCATCTTT.

Worth noting for this clone: This likely traces to a read error, being one base from a far larger clone. The chain couples TRDV2 to TRDJ1; the match to TRDD3 covers 8 bases. There are 13 residues in the CDR3. Germline V gene data show CDR1 as GEAIGNYY and CDR2 as EKD. As DNA, the CDR3 is TGTGCCAGTGACCTACTGGGGGTGCCGGAACTCATCTTT. It is translated as CASDLLGVPELIF.

Worth noting for this clone: One base away lies a much larger clone, so this may be a sequencing read error. The sample has other DNA sequences that encode this CDR3 too. The chain combines TRDV2 with TRDJ1; no definite D call. V was clipped by 3 bases and J by 5 bases, with 15 bases between them. CDR1 is GEAIGNYY and CDR2 is EKD in the germline V gene. The CDR3 sequence is 14 residues long. CDR3 DNA: TGTGCCTGTGACGGTTTGGGTACAACTGATAAACTCATCTTT. Translating it yields CACDGLGTTDKLIF.

The rearrangement joins TRDV1 to TRDJ1; D is perhaps TRDD3 (7 bases). Germline V gene lookup returns CDR1 TSWWSYY and CDR2 QGS. The CDR3 has 20 amino acids. Trimming shortened V by 1 base and J by 0 bases, and 24 bases separated the two germline ends. The CDR3: CALGEQLPFQLGKYTDKLIF. The CDR3 nucleotides read TGTGCTCTTGGGGAACAACTTCCTTTTCAACTGGGGAAGTACACCGATAAACTCATCTTT.

This clone was counted a few times. This may arise from a read error, as a much more abundant clone is one base away. V usage is TRDV2 and J usage is TRDJ3, with 10 bases that match TRDD3. The germline gives CDR1 GEAIGNYY, CDR2 EKD. V lost 0 bases to trimming and J lost 0 bases; unmatched junction nucleotides: 10. The CDR3 spans 21 residues. For the CDR3, the DNA is TGTGCCTGTGACACCGTACTGGGGGATTCCGAACCCTCCTGGGACACCCGACAGATGTTTTTC. It translates to CACDTVLGDSEPSWDTRQMFF.

In this sample, this clone turned up a few times. Since a far larger clone is one base different, this is likely a read error. This specimen includes other DNA sequences encoding the same CDR3. The V and J genes are TRDV2 and TRDJ1, with 10 bases aligning to TRDD3. The CDR3 has 22 residues. The ends lost 0 bases at V and 0 bases at J; junction bases unmatched: 21. CDR1 GEAIGNYY and CDR2 EKD come from the germline V gene. This chain's CDR3 is CACDTVVPSQLGDAPYTDKLIF. In DNA form, the CDR3 reads TGTGCCTGTGACACCGTGGTCCCATCCCAACTGGGGGATGCCCCGTACACCGATAAACTCATCTTT.